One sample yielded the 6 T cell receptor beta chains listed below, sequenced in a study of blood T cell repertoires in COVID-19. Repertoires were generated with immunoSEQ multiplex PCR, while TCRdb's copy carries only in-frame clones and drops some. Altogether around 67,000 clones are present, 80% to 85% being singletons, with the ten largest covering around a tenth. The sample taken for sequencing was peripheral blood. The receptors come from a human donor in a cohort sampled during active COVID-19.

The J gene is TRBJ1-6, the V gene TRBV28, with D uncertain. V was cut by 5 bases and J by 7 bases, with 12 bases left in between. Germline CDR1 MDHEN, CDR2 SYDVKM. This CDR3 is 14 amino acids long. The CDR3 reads CASSNAPGNSPLHF. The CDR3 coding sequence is TGTGCCAGCAGTAACGCTCCGGGAAATTCACCCCTCCACTTT.

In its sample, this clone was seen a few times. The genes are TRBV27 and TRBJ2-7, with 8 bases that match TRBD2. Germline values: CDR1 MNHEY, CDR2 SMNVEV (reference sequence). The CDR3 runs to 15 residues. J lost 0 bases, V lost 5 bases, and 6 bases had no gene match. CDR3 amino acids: CASSTRAGASYEQYF. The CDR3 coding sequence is TGTGCCAGCAGTACCCGAGCGGGAGCCTCCTACGAGCAGTACTTC.

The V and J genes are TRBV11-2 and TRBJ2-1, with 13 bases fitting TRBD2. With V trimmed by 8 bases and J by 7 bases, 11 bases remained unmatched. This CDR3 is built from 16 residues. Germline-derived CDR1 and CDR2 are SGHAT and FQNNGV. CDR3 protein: CASGLAGVTSGNEQFF. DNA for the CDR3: TGTGCCAGCGGACTAGCGGGAGTGACGTCTGGGAATGAGCAGTTCTTC. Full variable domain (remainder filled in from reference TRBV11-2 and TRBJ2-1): EAGVAQSPRYKIIEKRQSVAFWCNPISGHATLYWYQQILGQGPKLLIQFQNNGVVDDSQLPKDRFSAERLKGVDSTLKIQPAKLEDSAVYLCASGLAGVTSGNEQFFGPGTRLTVL.

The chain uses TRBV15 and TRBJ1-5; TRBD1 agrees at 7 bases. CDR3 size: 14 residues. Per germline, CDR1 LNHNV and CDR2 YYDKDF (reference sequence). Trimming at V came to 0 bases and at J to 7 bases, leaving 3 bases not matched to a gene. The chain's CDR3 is CATSREGGGQPQHF. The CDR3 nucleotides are TGTGCCACCAGCAGAGAAGGGGGCGGACAGCCCCAGCATTTT.

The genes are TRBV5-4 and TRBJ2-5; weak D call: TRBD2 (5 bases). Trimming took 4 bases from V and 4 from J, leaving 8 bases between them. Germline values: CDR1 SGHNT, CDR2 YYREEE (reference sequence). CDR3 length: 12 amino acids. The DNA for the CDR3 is TGTGCCAGCAGCCTGGACTCAGAGACCCAGTACTTC. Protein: CASSLDSETQYF.

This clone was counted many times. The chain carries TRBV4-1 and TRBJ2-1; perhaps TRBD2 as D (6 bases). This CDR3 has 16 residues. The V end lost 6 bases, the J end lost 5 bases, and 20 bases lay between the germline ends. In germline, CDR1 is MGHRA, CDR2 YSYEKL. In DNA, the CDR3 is TGCGCCAGCAGATTAGGGGTAGCGGCTACGCACAATGAGCAGTTCTTC. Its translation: CASRLGVAATHNEQFF.